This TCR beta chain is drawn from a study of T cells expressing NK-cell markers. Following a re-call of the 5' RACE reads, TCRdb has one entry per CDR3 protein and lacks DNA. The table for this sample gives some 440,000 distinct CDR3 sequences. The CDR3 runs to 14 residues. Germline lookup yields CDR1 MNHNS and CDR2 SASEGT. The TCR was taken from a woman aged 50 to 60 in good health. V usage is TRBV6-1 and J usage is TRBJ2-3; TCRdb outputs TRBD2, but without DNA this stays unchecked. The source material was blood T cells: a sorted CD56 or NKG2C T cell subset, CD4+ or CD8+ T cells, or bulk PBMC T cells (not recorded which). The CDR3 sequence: CASLGTSGRAIEYF.